The rows below give T cell receptor beta chains drawn from one sample of a study of blood T cell repertoires in COVID-19. The table came from immunoSEQ multiplex PCR; TCRdb's copy has only in-frame clones and leaves some out. The data hold around 65,000 clones, with around 85% observed a single time. The sequencing sample was made of peripheral blood. These receptors were taken from a man between 70 and 80 years old with acute or convalescent COVID-19. Both conserved end residues are part of each CDR3. A D gene is named only where the DNA matches it firmly. Part of the rows lack a size; the others show once, few, many or a class for expanded clones.

d_gene: TRBD1
j_gene: TRBJ1-6
v_gene: TRBV13
abundance: NA
CDR3aa: CASSLATGGRSPLHF
CDR3nt: TGTGCCAGCAGCTTAGCTACAGGGGGACGTTCACCCCTCCACTTT

d_gene: TRBD2
j_gene: TRBJ2-3
v_gene: TRBV6-4
abundance: NA
CDR3aa: CASSATSGGITDTQYF
CDR3nt: TGTGCCAGCAGTGCGACTAGCGGGGGAATCACAGATACGCAGTATTTT

d_gene: NA
j_gene: TRBJ2-4
v_gene: TRBV12-3/TRBV12-4
abundance: NA
CDR3aa: CASSGQLRDIQYF
CDR3nt: TGTGCCAGCAGCGGACAGTTGAGAGACATTCAGTACTTC

d_gene: NA
j_gene: TRBJ1-5
v_gene: TRBV5-1
abundance: once
CDR3aa: CASSQGHSNQPQHF
CDR3nt: TGCGCCAGCAGCCAGGGGCATAGCAATCAGCCCCAGCATTTT

d_gene: NA
j_gene: TRBJ1-3
v_gene: TRBV3-1/TRBV3-2
abundance: NA
CDR3aa: CASSPSGTGGNTIYF
CDR3nt: TGTGCCAGCAGCCCATCCGGGACTGGTGGAAACACCATATATTTT

d_gene: NA
j_gene: TRBJ1-5
v_gene: TRBV11-3
abundance: NA
CDR3aa: CASSFDRWSNQPQHF
CDR3nt: TGTGCCAGCAGCTTCGACAGATGGAGCAATCAGCCCCAGCATTTT

d_gene: TRBD1
j_gene: TRBJ1-3
v_gene: TRBV28
abundance: NA
CDR3aa: CASRPRAGGIHTIYF
CDR3nt: TGTGCCAGCAGACCCCGGGCAGGGGGCATACACACCATATATTTT

d_gene: NA
j_gene: TRBJ2-2
v_gene: TRBV5-4
abundance: NA
CDR3aa: CASSLDRGNTGELFF
CDR3nt: TGTGCCAGCAGCTTGGACCGGGGGAACACCGGGGAGCTGTTTTTT

d_gene: TRBD1
j_gene: TRBJ2-6
v_gene: TRBV6-4
abundance: many
CDR3aa: CASSPNDGTESSGANVLTF
CDR3nt: TGTGCCAGCAGTCCAAACGACGGGACAGAAAGCTCTGGGGCCAACGTCCTGACTTTC

d_gene: TRBD1
j_gene: TRBJ1-4
v_gene: TRBV29-1
abundance: NA
CDR3aa: CSVAERDRGRLDEKLFF
CDR3nt: TGCAGCGTTGCTGAGAGGGACAGGGGGCGCCTGGATGAAAAACTGTTTTTT

d_gene: NA
j_gene: TRBJ2-2
v_gene: TRBV7-8
abundance: NA
CDR3aa: CASSLAWGDTGELFF
CDR3nt: TGTGCCAGCAGCTTAGCTTGGGGAGACACCGGGGAGCTGTTTTTT

d_gene: NA
j_gene: TRBJ2-3
v_gene: TRBV19
abundance: NA
CDR3aa: CASLSRGSTDTQYF
CDR3nt: TGTGCCAGCCTCAGTCGGGGAAGCACAGATACGCAGTATTTT

d_gene: TRBD1
j_gene: TRBJ2-5
v_gene: TRBV5-1
abundance: NA
CDR3aa: CASSSLGTGGFSETQYF
CDR3nt: TGCGCCAGCAGCTCTCTAGGGACAGGGGGCTTTTCGGAGACCCAGTACTTC

d_gene: NA
j_gene: TRBJ2-1
v_gene: TRBV3-1/TRBV3-2
abundance: NA
CDR3aa: CASSPRQFLYNEQFF
CDR3nt: TGTGCCAGCAGCCCCAGGCAGTTCTTATACAATGAGCAGTTCTTC

d_gene: NA
j_gene: TRBJ1-5
v_gene: TRBV3-1/TRBV3-2
abundance: NA
CDR3aa: CASSQGGSRGDQPQHF
CDR3nt: TGTGCCAGCAGCCAGGGTGGCTCCCGGGGGGATCAGCCCCAGCATTTT

d_gene: TRBD2
j_gene: TRBJ2-2
v_gene: TRBV3-1/TRBV3-2
abundance: NA
CDR3aa: CANSLGGLRNTGELFF
CDR3nt: TGTGCCAACAGCCTGGGAGGGCTTCGGAACACCGGGGAGCTGTTTTTT

d_gene: TRBD1
j_gene: TRBJ1-3
v_gene: TRBV2
abundance: NA
CDR3aa: CASELGGQGGISSGNTIYF
CDR3nt: TGTGCCAGTGAACTAGGGGGACAGGGTGGTATCTCATCTGGAAACACCATATATTTT

d_gene: TRBD1
j_gene: TRBJ1-3
v_gene: TRBV3-1/TRBV3-2
abundance: NA
CDR3aa: CASSQALGQGPSGNTIYF
CDR3nt: TGTGCCAGCAGCCAAGCTCTGGGACAGGGGCCAAGTGGAAACACCATATATTTT

d_gene: TRBD2
j_gene: TRBJ2-5
v_gene: TRBV15
abundance: NA
CDR3aa: CATSSGLAGGKIGQYF
CDR3nt: TGTGCCACCAGCAGTGGGTTAGCGGGGGGGAAAATTGGCCAGTACTTC